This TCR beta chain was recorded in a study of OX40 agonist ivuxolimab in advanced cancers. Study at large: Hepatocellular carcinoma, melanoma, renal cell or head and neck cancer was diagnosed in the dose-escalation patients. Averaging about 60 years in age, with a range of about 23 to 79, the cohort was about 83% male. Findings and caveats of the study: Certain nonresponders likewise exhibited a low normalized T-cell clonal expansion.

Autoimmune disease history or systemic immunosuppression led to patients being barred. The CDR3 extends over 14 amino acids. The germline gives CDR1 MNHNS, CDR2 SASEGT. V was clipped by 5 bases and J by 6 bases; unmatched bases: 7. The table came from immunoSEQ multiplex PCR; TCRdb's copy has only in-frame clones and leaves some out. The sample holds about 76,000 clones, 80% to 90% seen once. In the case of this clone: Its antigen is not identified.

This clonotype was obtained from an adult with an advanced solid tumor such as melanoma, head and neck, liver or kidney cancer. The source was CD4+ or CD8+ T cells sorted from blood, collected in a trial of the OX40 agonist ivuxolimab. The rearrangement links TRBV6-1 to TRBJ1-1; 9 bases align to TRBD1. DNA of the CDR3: TGTGCCAGCAGTCCTTGGACAGGGGTGGCTGAAGCTTTCTTT. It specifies CASSPWTGVAEAFF.